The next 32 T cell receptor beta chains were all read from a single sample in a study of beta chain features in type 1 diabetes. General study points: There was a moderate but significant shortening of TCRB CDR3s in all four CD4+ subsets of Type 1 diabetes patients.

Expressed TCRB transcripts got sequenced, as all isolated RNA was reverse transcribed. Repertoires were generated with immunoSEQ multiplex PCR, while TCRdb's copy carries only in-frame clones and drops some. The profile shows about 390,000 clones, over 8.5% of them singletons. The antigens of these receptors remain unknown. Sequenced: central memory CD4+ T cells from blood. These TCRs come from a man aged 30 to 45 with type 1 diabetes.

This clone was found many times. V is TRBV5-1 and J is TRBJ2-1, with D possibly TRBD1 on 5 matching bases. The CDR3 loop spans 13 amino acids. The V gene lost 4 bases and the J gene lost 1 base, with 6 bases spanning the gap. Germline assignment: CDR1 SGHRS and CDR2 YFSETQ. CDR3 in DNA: TGCGCCAGCAGCGACAGTTCCTACAATGAGCAGTTCTTC. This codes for CASSDSSYNEQFF.

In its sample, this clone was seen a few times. Here the CDR3 reads CASSQKSGSGSSTDTQYF. The CDR3 DNA reads TGTGCCAGCAGCCAAAAGAGCGGGAGTGGTAGTAGCACAGATACGCAGTATTTT. The chain carries TRBV11-3 and TRBJ2-3; TRBD2 matches 8 bases. The J segment lost 0 bases and the V segment lost 5 bases, leaving 13 bases of the junction unmatched. Germline assignment: CDR1 SGHNT and CDR2 YENEEA. CDR3 length: 18 residues.

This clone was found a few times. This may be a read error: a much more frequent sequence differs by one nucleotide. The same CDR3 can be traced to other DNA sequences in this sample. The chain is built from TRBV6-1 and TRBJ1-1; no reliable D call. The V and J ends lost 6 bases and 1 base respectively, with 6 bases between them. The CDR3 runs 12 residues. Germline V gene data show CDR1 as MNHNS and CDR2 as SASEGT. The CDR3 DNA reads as TGTGCCAGCAGCAGGACGAACACTGAAGCTTTCTTT. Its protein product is CASSRTNTEAFF.

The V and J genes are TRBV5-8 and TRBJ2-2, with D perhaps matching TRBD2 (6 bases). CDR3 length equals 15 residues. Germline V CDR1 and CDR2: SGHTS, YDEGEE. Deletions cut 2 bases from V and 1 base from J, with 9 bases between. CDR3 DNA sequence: TGTGCCAGCAGCTTCGCGGGGTTGAACACCGGGGAGCTGTTTTTT. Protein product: CASSFAGLNTGELFF.

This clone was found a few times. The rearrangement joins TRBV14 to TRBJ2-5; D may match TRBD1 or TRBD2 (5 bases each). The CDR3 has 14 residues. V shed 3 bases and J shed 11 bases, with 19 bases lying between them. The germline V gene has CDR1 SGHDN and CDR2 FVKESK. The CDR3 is CASSQQGPSGEQYF. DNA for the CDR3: TGTGCCAGCAGCCAGCAGGGACCCAGTGGGGAGCAGTACTTC. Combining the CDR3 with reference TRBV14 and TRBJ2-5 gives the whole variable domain EAGVTQFPSHSVIEKGQTVTLRCDPISGHDNLYWYRRVMGKEIKFLLHFVKESKQDESGMPNNRFLAERTGGTYSTLKVQPAELEDSGVYFCASSQQGPSGEQYFGPGTRLLVL.

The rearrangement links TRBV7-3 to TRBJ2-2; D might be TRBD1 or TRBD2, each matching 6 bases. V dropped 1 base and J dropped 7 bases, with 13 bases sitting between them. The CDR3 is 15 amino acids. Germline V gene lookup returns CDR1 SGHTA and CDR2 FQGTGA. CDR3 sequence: CASSLSGEGGGELFF. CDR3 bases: TGTGCCAGCAGCTTAAGCGGGGAAGGGGGCGGGGAGCTGTTTTTT.

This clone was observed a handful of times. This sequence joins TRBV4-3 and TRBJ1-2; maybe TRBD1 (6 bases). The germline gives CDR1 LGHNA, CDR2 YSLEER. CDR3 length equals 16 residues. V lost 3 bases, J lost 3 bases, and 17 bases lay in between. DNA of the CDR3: TGCGCCAGCAGCCATAATACACAGGGTTTAGACTATGGCTACACCTTC. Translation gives CASSHNTQGLDYGYTF.

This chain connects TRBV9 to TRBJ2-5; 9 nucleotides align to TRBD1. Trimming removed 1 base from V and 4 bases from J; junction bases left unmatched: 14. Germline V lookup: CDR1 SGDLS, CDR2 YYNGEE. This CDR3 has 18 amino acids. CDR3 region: CASSVQPAGQGVSETQYF. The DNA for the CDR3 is TGTGCCAGCAGCGTACAACCCGCGGGACAGGGAGTTTCAGAGACCCAGTACTTC. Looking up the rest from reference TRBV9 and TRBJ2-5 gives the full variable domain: DSGVTQTPKHLITATGQRVTLRCSPRSGDLSVYWYQQSLDQGLQFLIQYYNGEERAKGNILERFSAQQFPDLHSELNLSSLELGDSALYFCASSVQPAGQGVSETQYFGPGTRLLVL.

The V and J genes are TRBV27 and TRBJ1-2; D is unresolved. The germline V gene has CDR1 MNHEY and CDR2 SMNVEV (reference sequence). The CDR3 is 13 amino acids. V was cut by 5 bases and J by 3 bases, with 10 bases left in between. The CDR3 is CASSKSGDYGYTF. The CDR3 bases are TGTGCCAGCAGTAAATCCGGGGACTATGGCTACACCTTC.

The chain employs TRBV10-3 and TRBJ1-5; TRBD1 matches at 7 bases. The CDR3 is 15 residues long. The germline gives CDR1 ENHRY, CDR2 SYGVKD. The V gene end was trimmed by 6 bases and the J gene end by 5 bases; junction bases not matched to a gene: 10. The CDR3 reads CAISPGQEVYQPQHF. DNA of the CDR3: TGTGCCATCAGCCCCGGACAGGAGGTCTATCAGCCCCAGCATTTT.

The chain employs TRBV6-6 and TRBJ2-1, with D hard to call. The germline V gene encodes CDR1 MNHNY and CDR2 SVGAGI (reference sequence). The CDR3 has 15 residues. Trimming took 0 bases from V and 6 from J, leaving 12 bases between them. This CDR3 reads CASSYSGGSGNEQFF. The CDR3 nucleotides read TGTGCCAGCAGTTACTCGGGCGGATCCGGCAATGAGCAGTTCTTC.

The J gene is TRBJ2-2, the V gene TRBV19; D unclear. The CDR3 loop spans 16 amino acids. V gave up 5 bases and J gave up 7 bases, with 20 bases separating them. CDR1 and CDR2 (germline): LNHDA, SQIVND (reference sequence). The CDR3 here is CASSPSTANEHGELFF. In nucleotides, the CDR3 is TGTGCCAGTAGTCCTTCGACGGCTAACGAACACGGGGAGCTGTTTTTT.

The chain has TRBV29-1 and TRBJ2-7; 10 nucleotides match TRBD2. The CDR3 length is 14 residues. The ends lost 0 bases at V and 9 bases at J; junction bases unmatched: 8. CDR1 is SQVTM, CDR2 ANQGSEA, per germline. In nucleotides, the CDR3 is TGCAGCGTTGAAGATAGAAGCGGGAGGGCCGGGCAGTACTTC. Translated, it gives CSVEDRSGRAGQYF.

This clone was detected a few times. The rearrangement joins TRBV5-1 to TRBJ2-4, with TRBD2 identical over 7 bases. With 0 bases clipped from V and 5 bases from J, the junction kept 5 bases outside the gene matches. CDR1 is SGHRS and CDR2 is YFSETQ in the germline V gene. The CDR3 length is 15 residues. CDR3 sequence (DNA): TGCGCCAGCAGCTTGGTGGCGGGAGTCGAAAACATTCAGTACTTC. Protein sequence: CASSLVAGVENIQYF.

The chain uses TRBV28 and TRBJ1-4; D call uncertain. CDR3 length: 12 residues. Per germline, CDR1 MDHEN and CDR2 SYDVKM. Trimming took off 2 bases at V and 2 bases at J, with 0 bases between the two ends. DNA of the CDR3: TGTGCCAGCAGTTTAACTAATGAAAAACTGTTTTTT. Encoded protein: CASSLTNEKLFF.

The CDR3 sequence is CASSLALAGDTDTQYF. In DNA, the CDR3 is TGTGCCAGCAGCTTGGCGCTAGCGGGAGACACAGATACGCAGTATTTT. The chain combines TRBV5-5 with TRBJ2-3; TRBD2 agrees at 10 bases. From germline, CDR1 is SGHKS and CDR2 YYEKEE (reference sequence). With 0 bases clipped from V and 2 bases from J, the junction kept 3 bases outside the gene matches. CDR3 size: 16 residues.

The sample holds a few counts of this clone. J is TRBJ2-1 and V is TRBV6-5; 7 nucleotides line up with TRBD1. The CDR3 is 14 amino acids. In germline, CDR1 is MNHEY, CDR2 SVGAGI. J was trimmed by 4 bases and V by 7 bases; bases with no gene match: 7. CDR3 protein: CASIKGTAYNEQFF. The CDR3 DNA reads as TGTGCCAGCATTAAAGGGACAGCTTACAATGAGCAGTTCTTC.

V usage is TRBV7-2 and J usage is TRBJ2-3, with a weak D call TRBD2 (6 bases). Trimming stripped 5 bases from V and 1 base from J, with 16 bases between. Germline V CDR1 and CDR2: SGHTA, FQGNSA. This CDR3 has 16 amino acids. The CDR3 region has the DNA TGTGCCAGCAGCACCCAGAGCGGGCTCCGCACAGATACGCAGTATTTT. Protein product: CASSTQSGLRTDTQYF.

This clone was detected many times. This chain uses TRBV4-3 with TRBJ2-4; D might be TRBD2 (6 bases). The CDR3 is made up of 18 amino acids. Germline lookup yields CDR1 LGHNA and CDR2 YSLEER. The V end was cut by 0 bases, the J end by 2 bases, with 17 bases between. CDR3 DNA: TGCGCCAGCAGCCAAGATCTGGGGATAGCGGTCACCAAAAACATTCAGTACTTC. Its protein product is CASSQDLGIAVTKNIQYF.

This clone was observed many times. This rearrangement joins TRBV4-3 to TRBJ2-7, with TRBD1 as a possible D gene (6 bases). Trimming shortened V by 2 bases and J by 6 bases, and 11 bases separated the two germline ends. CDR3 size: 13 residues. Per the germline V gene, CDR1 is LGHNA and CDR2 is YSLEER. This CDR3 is CASSQKTGGEQYF. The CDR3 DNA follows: TGCGCCAGCAGCCAAAAGACAGGAGGCGAGCAGTACTTC.

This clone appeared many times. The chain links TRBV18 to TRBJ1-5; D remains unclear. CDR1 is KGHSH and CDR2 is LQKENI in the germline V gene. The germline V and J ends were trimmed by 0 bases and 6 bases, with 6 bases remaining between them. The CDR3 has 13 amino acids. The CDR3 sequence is CASSPPAGQPQHF. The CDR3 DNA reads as TGTGCCAGCTCACCACCGGCGGGTCAGCCCCAGCATTTT.

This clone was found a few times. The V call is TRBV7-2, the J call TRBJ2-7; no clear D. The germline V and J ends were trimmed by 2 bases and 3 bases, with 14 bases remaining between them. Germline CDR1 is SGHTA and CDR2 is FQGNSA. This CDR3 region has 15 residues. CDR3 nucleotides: TGTGCCAGCAGCTTAATGCGAACAGAGCACTACGAGCAGTACTTC. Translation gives CASSLMRTEHYEQYF.

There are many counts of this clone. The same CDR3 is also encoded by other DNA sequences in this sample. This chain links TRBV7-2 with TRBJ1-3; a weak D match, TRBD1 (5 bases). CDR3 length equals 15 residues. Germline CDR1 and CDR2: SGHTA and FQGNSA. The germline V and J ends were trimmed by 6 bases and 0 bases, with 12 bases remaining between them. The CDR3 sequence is CASSRTGTSGNTIYF. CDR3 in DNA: TGTGCCAGCAGTCGTACCGGGACCTCTGGAAACACCATATATTTT.

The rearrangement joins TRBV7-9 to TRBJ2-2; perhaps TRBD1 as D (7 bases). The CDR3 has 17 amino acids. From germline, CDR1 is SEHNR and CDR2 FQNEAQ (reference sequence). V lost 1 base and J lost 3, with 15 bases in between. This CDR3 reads CASSLGAQGTYTGELFF. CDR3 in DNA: TGTGCCAGCAGCTTAGGAGCACAGGGGACTTACACCGGGGAGCTGTTTTTT. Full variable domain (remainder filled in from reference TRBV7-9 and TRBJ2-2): DTGVSQNPRHKITKRGQNVTFRCDPISEHNRLYWYRQTLGQGPEFLTYFQNEAQLEKSRLLSDRFSAERPKGSFSTLEIQRTEQGDSAMYLCASSLGAQGTYTGELFFGEGSRLTVL.

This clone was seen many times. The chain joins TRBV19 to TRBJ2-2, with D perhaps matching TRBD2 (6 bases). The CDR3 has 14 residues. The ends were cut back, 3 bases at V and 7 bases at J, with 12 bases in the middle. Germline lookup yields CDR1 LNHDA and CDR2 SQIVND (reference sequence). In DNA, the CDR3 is TGTGCCAGTAGTATGAATCCGCGGGACGGGGAGCTGTTTTTT. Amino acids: CASSMNPRDGELFF.

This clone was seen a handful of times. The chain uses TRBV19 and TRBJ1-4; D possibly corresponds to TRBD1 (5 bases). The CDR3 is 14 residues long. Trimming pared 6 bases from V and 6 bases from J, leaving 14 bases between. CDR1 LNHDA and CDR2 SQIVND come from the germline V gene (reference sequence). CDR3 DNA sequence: TGTGCCAGTAGCTCAACAGGATTGGATGAAAAACTGTTTTTT. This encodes CASSSTGLDEKLFF.

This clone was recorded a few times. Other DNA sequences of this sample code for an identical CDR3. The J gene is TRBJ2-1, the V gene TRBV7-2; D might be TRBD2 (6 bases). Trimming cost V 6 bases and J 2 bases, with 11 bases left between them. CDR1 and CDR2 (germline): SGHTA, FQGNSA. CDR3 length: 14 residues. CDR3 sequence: CASSRSGAYNEQFF. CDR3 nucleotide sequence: TGTGCCAGCAGTCGATCGGGAGCCTACAATGAGCAGTTCTTC.

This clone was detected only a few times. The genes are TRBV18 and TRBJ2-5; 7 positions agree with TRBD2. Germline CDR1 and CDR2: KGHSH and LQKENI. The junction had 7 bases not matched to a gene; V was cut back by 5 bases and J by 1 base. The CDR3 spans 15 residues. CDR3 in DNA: TGTGCCAGCTCATCCCGCGGGGGTTCCCAAGAGACCCAGTACTTC. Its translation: CASSSRGGSQETQYF.

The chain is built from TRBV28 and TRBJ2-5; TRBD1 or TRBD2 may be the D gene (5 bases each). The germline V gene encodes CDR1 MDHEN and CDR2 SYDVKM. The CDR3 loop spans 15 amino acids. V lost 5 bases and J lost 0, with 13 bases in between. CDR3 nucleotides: TGTGCCAGCAGTCCCATCGGGACGGACCAAGAGACCCAGTACTTC. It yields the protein CASSPIGTDQETQYF. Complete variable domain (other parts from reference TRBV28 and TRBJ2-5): DVKVTQSSRYLVKRTGEKVFLECVQDMDHENMFWYRQDPGLGLRLIYFSYDVKMKEKGDIPEGYSVSREKKERFSLILESASTNQTSMYLCASSPIGTDQETQYFGPGTRLLVL.

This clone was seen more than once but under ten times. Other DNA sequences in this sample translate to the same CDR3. This CDR3 reads CASSPDRITDTQYF. The CDR3, as DNA: TGCGCCAGCAGCCCCGACAGAATCACAGATACGCAGTATTTT. The chain employs TRBV5-1 and TRBJ2-3; possible D gene TRBD1, 5 bases. This CDR3 comprises 14 residues. V dropped 4 bases and J dropped 2 bases, with 11 bases sitting between them. Germline CDR1 reads SGHRS; CDR2 reads YFSETQ.

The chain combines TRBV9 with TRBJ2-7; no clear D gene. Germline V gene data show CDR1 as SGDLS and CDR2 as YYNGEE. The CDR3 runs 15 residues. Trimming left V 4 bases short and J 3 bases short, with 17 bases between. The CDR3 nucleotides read TGTGCCAGCAGCCCGACCGCAATGATAGACTACGAGCAGTACTTC. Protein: CASSPTAMIDYEQYF.

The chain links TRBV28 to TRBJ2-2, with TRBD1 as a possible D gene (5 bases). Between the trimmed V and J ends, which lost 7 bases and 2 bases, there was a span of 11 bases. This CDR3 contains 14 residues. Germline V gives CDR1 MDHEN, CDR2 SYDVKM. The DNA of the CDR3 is TGTGCCAGCATTACAGGTTCTAACACCGGGGAGCTGTTTTTT. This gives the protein CASITGSNTGELFF.